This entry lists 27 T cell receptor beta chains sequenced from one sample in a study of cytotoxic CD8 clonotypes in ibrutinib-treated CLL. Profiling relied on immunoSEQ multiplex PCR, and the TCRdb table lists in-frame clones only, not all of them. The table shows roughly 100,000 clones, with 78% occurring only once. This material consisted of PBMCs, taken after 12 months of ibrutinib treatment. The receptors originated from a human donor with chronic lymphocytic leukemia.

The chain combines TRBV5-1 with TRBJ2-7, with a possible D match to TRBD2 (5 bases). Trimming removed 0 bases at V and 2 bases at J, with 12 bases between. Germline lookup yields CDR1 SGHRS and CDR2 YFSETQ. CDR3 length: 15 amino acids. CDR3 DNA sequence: TGCGCCAGCAGCTTGGCCTCGGAGGCTGCCTACGAGCAGTACTTC. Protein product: CASSLASEAAYEQYF.

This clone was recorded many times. CDR3 nucleotide sequence: TGTGCCAGCAGCTTGGAAAAAGGCCTCGGGTCACCCCTCCACTTT. It specifies CASSLEKGLGSPLHF. This sequence joins TRBV5-6 and TRBJ1-6; D is unresolved. Germline V gives CDR1 SGHDT, CDR2 YYEEEE. Trimming removed 0 bases at V and 10 bases at J, with 14 bases between. The CDR3 sequence is 15 residues long.

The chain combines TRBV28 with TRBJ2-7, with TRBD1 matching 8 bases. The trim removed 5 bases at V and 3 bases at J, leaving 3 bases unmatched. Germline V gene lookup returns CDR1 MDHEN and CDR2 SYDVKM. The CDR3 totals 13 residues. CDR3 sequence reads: CASSPTGDYEQYF. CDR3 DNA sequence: TGTGCCAGCAGTCCGACAGGGGACTACGAGCAGTACTTC.

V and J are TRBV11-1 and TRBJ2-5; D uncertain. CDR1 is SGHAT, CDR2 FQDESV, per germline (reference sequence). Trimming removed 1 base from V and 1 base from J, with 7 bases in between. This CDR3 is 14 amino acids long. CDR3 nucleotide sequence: TGTGCCAGCAGCTTAGGCCGGAGCCAAGAGACCCAGTACTTC. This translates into CASSLGRSQETQYF.

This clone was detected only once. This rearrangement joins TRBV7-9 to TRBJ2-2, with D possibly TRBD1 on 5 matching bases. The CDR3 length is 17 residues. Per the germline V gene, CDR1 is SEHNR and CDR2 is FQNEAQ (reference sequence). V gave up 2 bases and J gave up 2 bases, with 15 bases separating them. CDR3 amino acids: CASSLMTARVNTGELFF. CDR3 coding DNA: TGTGCCAGCAGCTTAATGACGGCCAGGGTAAACACCGGGGAGCTGTTTTTT.

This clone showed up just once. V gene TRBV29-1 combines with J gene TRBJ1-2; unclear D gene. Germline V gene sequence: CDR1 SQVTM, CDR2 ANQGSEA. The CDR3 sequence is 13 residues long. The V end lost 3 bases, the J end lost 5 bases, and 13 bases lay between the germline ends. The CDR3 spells CSVDFGMIYGYTF. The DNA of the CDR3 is TGCAGCGTTGATTTCGGGATGATTTATGGCTACACCTTC.

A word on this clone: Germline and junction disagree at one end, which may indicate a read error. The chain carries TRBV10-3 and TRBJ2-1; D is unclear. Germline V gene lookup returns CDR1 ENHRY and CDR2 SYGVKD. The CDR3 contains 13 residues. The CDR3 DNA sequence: TGTGCCAGCAGTGATATGTTTGGGAATGAGCAGTTCTTC. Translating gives CASSDMFGNEQFF.

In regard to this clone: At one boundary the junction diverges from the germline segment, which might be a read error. This chain's CDR3 is CSVVVGTSGSGTDTQYF. Here the CDR3 DNA reads TGCAGCGTTGTAGTTGGGACTAGCGGGTCCGGCACGGATACGCAGTATTTT. V usage is TRBV29-1 and J usage is TRBJ2-3, with TRBD2 matching 12 bases. Germline V gene sequence: CDR1 SQVTM, CDR2 ANQGSEA. This CDR3 spans 17 amino acids.

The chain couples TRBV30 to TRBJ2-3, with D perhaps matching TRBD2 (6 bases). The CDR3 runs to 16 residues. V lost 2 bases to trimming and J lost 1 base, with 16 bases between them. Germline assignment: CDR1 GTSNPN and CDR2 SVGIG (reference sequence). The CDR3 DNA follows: TGTGCCTGGAGTCCCTTGGAGGGCGTCGGCACAGATACGCAGTATTTT. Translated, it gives CAWSPLEGVGTDTQYF.

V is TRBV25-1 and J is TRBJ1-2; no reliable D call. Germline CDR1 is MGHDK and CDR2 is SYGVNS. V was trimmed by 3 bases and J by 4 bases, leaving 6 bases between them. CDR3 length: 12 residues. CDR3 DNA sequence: TGTGCCAGCAGTGAGACAACCTATGGCTACACCTTC. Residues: CASSETTYGYTF.

CDR3 nucleotides: TGTGCCATCAGTGGGGAGATTGACTATGGCTACACCTTC. Its protein product is CAISGEIDYGYTF. The V gene is TRBV10-3, the J gene TRBJ1-2, with unresolved D. V was clipped by 4 bases and J by 3 bases, with 9 bases between them. The CDR3 loop spans 13 amino acids. The germline V gene encodes CDR1 ENHRY and CDR2 SYGVKD.

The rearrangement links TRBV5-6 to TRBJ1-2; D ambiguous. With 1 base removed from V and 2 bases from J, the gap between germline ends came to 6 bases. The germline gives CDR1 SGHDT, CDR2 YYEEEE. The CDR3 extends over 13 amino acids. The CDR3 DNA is TGTGCCAGCAGCTTGCGACGGAACTATGGCTACACCTTC. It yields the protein CASSLRRNYGYTF.

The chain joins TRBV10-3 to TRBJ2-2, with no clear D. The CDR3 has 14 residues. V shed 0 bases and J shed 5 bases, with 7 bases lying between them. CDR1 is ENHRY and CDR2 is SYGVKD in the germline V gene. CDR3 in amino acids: CAISESLSTGELFF. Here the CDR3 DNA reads TGTGCCATCAGTGAGTCGTTAAGTACCGGGGAGCTGTTTTTT.

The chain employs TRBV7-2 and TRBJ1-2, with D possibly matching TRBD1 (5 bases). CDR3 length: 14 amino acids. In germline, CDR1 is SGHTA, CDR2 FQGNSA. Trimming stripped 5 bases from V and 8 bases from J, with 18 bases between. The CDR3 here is CASSNLGTAAGYTF. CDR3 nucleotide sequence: TGTGCCAGCAGCAACCTAGGGACGGCCGCCGGCTACACCTTC.

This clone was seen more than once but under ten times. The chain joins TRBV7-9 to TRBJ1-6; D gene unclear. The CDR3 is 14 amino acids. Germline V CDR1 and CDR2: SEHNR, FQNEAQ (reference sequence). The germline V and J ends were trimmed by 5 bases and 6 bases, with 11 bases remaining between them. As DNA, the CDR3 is TGTGCCAGCAGCCCGGGCGAGTTTAATTCACCCCTCCACTTT. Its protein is CASSPGEFNSPLHF.

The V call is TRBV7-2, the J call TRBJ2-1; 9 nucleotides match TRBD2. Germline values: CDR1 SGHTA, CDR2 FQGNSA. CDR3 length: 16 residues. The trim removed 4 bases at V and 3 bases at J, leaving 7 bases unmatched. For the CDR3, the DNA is TGTGCCAGCAGCTCCGCGGGGGGGCTGGTCTACAATGAGCAGTTCTTC. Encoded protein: CASSSAGGLVYNEQFF.

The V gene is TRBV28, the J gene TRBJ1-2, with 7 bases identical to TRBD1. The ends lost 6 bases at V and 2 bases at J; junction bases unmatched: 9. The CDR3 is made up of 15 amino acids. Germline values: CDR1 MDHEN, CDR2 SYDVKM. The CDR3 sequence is CASSTQGGANYGYTF. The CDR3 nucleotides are TGTGCCAGCAGCACTCAGGGGGGGGCAAACTATGGCTACACCTTC.

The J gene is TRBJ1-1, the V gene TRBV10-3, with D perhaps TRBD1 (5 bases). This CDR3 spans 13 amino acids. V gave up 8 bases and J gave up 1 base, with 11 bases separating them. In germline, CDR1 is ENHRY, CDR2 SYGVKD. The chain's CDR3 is CAIGKGTNTEAFF. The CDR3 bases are TGTGCCATCGGGAAGGGGACGAACACTGAAGCTTTCTTT.

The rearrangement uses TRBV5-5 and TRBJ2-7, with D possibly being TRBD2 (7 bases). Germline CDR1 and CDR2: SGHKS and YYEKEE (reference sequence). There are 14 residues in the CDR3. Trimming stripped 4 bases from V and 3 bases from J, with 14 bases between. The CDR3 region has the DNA TGTGCCAGCAGCCGGGGGGCGGAGGACTACGAGCAGTACTTC. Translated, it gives CASSRGAEDYEQYF.

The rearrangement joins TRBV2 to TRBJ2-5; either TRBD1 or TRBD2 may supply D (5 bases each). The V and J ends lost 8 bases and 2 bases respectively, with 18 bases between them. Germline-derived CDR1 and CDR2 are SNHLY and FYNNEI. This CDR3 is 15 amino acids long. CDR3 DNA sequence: TGTGCCAGCCGAGCGGTTGGGGGATTTCAAGAGACCCAGTACTTC. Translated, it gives CASRAVGGFQETQYF.

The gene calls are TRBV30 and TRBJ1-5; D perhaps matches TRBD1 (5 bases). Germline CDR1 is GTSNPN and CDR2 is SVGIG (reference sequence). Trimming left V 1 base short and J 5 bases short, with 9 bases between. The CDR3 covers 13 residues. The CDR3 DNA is TGTGCCTGGAGTGCCGTAGGGGATCAGCCCCAGCATTTT. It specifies CAWSAVGDQPQHF.

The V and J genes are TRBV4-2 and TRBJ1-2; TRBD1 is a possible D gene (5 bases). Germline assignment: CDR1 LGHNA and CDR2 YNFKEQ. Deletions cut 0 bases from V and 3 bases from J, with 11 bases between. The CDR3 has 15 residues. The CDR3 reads CASSQDTGDHYGYTF. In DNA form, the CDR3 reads TGTGCCAGCAGCCAAGACACCGGGGACCACTATGGCTACACCTTC.

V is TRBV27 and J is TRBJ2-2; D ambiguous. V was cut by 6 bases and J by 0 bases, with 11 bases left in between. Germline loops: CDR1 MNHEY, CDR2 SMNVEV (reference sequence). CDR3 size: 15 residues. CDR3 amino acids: CASSTTGTNTGELFF. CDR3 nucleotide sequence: TGTGCCAGCAGCACAACCGGAACGAACACCGGGGAGCTGTTTTTT.

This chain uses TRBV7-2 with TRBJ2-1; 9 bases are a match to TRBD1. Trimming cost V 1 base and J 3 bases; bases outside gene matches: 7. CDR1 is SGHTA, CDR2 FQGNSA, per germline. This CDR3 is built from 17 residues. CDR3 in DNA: TGTGCCAGCAGCTTAGTTACCCGGGACAGGGTCTACAATGAGCAGTTCTTC. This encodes CASSLVTRDRVYNEQFF.

Here the CDR3 reads CAISEYGQVPQPQHF. CDR3 coding DNA: TGTGCCATCAGTGAGTATGGCCAGGTACCTCAGCCCCAGCATTTT. The rearrangement joins TRBV10-3 to TRBJ1-5, with no clear D. The CDR3 has 15 residues. Trimming took off 1 base at V and 6 bases at J, with 13 bases between the two ends. Germline V gene sequence: CDR1 ENHRY, CDR2 SYGVKD.

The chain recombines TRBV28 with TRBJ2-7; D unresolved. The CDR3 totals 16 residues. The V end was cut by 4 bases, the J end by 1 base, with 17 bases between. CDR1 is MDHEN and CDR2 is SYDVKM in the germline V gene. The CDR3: CASSSSLVVLSYEQYF. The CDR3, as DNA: TGTGCCAGCAGTTCCTCCCTCGTGGTACTATCCTACGAGCAGTACTTC.

CDR3 protein: CAISGTEFHYGYTF. The CDR3 coding sequence is TGTGCCATCAGTGGGACAGAATTCCACTATGGCTACACCTTC. The chain recombines TRBV10-3 with TRBJ1-2, with a possible D match to TRBD1 (6 bases). This CDR3 has 14 amino acids. Germline CDR1 is ENHRY and CDR2 is SYGVKD. Deletions cut 4 bases from V and 3 bases from J, with 12 bases between.